These T cell receptor beta chains were read from a single sample in a study of T cells after yellow fever vaccination. TCRdb used MiXCR to reprocess the 5' RACE reads, holding one entry per CDR3 protein. The data contain almost 70,000 distinct CDR3 sequences, approximately 6.2% of them singletons. Sequencing used CD4+ T cells sorted from PBMCs, obtained approximately 16 days after the first yellow fever vaccination. Receptors were obtained from a man between 18 and 29 years old who received the YFV17D yellow fever vaccine. Each CDR3 is given with its conserved first and last residue. Each record gives: J gene, clone size, V gene, D gene, CDR3 protein, CDR3 DNA. The D gene is left open where the match is weak. Not all rows give a size; the values are once, few, many and, for expanded clones, a class.

j_gene: TRBJ2-2
abundance: many
v_gene: TRBV5-1
d_gene: TRBD1
CDR3aa: CASRGDSTNTGELFF
CDR3nt: TGCGCCAGCAGGGGGGACAGTACGAACACCGGGGAGCTGTTTTTT

j_gene: TRBJ1-6
abundance: many
v_gene: TRBV28
d_gene: .
CDR3aa: CASSESSYNSPLHF
CDR3nt: TGTGCCAGCAGTGAGAGCTCCTATAATTCACCCCTCCACTTT

j_gene: TRBJ1-1
abundance: many
v_gene: TRBV2
d_gene: .
CDR3aa: CANPATVNTEAFF
CDR3nt: TGTGCCAACCCAGCGACAGTGAACACTGAAGCTTTCTTT

j_gene: TRBJ2-5
abundance: medium-sized
v_gene: TRBV5-1
d_gene: .
CDR3aa: CASSWRGTRQETQYF
CDR3nt: TGCGCCAGCAGCTGGAGAGGGACGCGTCAAGAGACCCAGTACTTC

j_gene: TRBJ2-4
abundance: many
v_gene: TRBV20-1
d_gene: .
CDR3aa: CSAKKQGFENIQYF
CDR3nt: TGCAGTGCTAAGAAACAGGGTTTTGAAAACATTCAGTACTTC

j_gene: TRBJ2-3
abundance: many
v_gene: TRBV29-1
d_gene: .
CDR3aa: CSVITRPLTDTQYF
CDR3nt: TGCAGCGTTATTACCCGACCGCTCACAGATACGCAGTATTTT

j_gene: TRBJ2-1
abundance: many
v_gene: TRBV20-1
d_gene: .
CDR3aa: CSAREGRGVSWDEQFF
CDR3nt: TGCAGTGCTAGAGAGGGGAGGGGGGTCTCCTGGGATGAGCAGTTCTTC

j_gene: TRBJ1-1
abundance: many
v_gene: TRBV12-3/TRBV12-4
d_gene: TRBD1
CDR3aa: CASSLQGAGNTEAFF
CDR3nt: TGTGCCAGCAGTTTACAGGGGGCAGGAAACACTGAAGCTTTCTTT

j_gene: TRBJ2-6
abundance: .
v_gene: TRBV12-3/TRBV12-4
d_gene: TRBD1
CDR3aa: CAITGNAGTGGDGANVLTF
CDR3nt: TGTGCCATCACCGGAAACGCCGGGACAGGGGGCGATGGGGCCAACGTCCTGACTTTC

j_gene: TRBJ2-7
abundance: many
v_gene: TRBV6-5
d_gene: TRBD1
CDR3aa: CASSYGQGTFYEQYF
CDR3nt: TGTGCCAGCAGTTATGGACAGGGTACTTTCTACGAGCAGTACTTC

j_gene: TRBJ1-3
abundance: many
v_gene: TRBV10-3
d_gene: .
CDR3aa: CAISESGGPGNTIYF
CDR3nt: TGTGCCATCAGTGAGTCTGGAGGACCTGGAAACACCATATATTTT

j_gene: TRBJ2-3
abundance: many
v_gene: TRBV10-1
d_gene: TRBD2
CDR3aa: CASSEGAGGFTDTQYF
CDR3nt: TGCGCCAGCAGTGAGGGAGCGGGGGGTTTCACAGATACGCAGTATTTT

j_gene: TRBJ1-1
abundance: many
v_gene: TRBV5-1
d_gene: .
CDR3aa: CASSTTGSGTEAFF
CDR3nt: TGCGCCAGCAGCACAACAGGGAGTGGCACTGAAGCTTTCTTT

j_gene: TRBJ2-5
abundance: many
v_gene: TRBV5-6
d_gene: TRBD2
CDR3aa: CASSSLAGAPPQYF
CDR3nt: TGTGCCAGCAGCTCCCTAGCGGGGGCGCCCCCCCAGTACTTC

j_gene: TRBJ1-3
abundance: many
v_gene: TRBV5-1
d_gene: .
CDR3aa: CASSPGWDPSGNTIYF
CDR3nt: TGCGCCAGCAGCCCCGGGTGGGACCCCTCTGGAAACACCATATATTTT

j_gene: TRBJ2-7
abundance: many
v_gene: TRBV29-1
d_gene: .
CDR3aa: CSVEEGSRGRSEQYF
CDR3nt: TGCAGCGTTGAAGAAGGGTCCCGGGGGCGATCCGAGCAGTACTTC

j_gene: TRBJ2-1
abundance: many
v_gene: TRBV18
d_gene: .
CDR3aa: CASSPTGEQFF
CDR3nt: TGTGCCAGCTCACCGACGGGTGAGCAGTTCTTC

j_gene: TRBJ2-7
abundance: many
v_gene: TRBV5-1
d_gene: .
CDR3aa: CASSLNFDYEQYF
CDR3nt: TGCGCCAGCAGCTTGAACTTTGATTACGAGCAGTACTTC

j_gene: TRBJ1-1
abundance: many
v_gene: TRBV29-1
d_gene: TRBD1
CDR3aa: CSVAGQESTEAFF
CDR3nt: TGCAGCGTCGCTGGACAGGAAAGCACTGAAGCTTTCTTT

j_gene: TRBJ2-1
abundance: many
v_gene: TRBV4-3
d_gene: .
CDR3aa: CASSPGRVGGNEQFF
CDR3nt: TGCGCCAGCAGCCCGGGCCGGGTCGGAGGTAATGAGCAGTTCTTC

j_gene: TRBJ2-3
abundance: many
v_gene: TRBV5-5
d_gene: TRBD2
CDR3aa: CASSTLAGGQDTQYF
CDR3nt: TGTGCCAGCAGCACCCTAGCGGGGGGGCAAGATACGCAGTATTTT

j_gene: TRBJ2-1
abundance: many
v_gene: TRBV10-3
d_gene: TRBD1
CDR3aa: CAITSGGSYNEQFF
CDR3nt: TGTGCCATCACCTCAGGGGGCTCCTACAATGAGCAGTTCTTC

j_gene: TRBJ2-3
abundance: .
v_gene: TRBV7-9
d_gene: .
CDR3aa: CASSRGLGAGSTDTQYF
CDR3nt: TGTGCCAGCAGCCGCGGACTCGGGGCGGGAAGCACAGATACGCAGTATTTT

j_gene: TRBJ1-5
abundance: many
v_gene: TRBV15
d_gene: .
CDR3aa: CATSRAGQPQHF
CDR3nt: TGTGCCACCAGTAGGGCTGGTCAGCCCCAGCATTTT

j_gene: TRBJ2-2
abundance: many
v_gene: TRBV5-1
d_gene: .
CDR3aa: CASSLAIGTSDTGELFF
CDR3nt: TGCGCCAGCAGCTTAGCGATCGGGACGAGCGACACCGGGGAGCTGTTTTTT

j_gene: TRBJ2-1
abundance: many
v_gene: TRBV20-1
d_gene: TRBD2
CDR3aa: CSAAPPLAGDYNEQFF
CDR3nt: TGCAGTGCTGCCCCCCCACTAGCGGGGGACTACAATGAGCAGTTCTTC

j_gene: TRBJ1-2
abundance: many
v_gene: TRBV20-1
d_gene: .
CDR3aa: CSAREGAGVLYGYTF
CDR3nt: TGCAGTGCTAGAGAAGGGGCAGGAGTCCTCTATGGCTACACCTTC

j_gene: TRBJ2-5
abundance: many
v_gene: TRBV7-9
d_gene: .
CDR3aa: CASSSQVGQETQYF
CDR3nt: TGTGCCAGCAGCTCTCAGGTTGGTCAAGAGACCCAGTACTTC

j_gene: TRBJ1-1
abundance: .
v_gene: TRBV11-1
d_gene: .
CDR3aa: CASSRGSLNTEAFF
CDR3nt: TGTGCCAGCAGCCGAGGCTCACTGAACACTGAAGCTTTCTTT

j_gene: TRBJ1-2
abundance: many
v_gene: TRBV7-2
d_gene: .
CDR3aa: CASSLGTQSSNYGYTF
CDR3nt: TGTGCCAGCAGCCTCGGGACGCAGAGCTCTAACTATGGCTACACCTTC

j_gene: TRBJ2-3
abundance: many
v_gene: TRBV5-1
d_gene: TRBD2
CDR3aa: CASSDNSGGVTDTQYF
CDR3nt: TGCGCCAGCAGCGACAATAGCGGGGGGGTCACAGATACGCAGTATTTT

j_gene: TRBJ1-2
abundance: .
v_gene: TRBV6-5
d_gene: .
CDR3aa: CASSVSGNYGYTF
CDR3nt: TGTGCCAGCAGCGTCTCAGGGAACTATGGCTACACCTTC

j_gene: TRBJ1-2
abundance: many
v_gene: TRBV5-6
d_gene: .
CDR3aa: CASSLESGGYTF
CDR3nt: TGTGCCAGCAGCTTGGAGTCGGGTGGCTACACCTTC

j_gene: TRBJ2-5
abundance: .
v_gene: TRBV7-2
d_gene: TRBD2
CDR3aa: CASGYALLCTSGRETQYF
CDR3nt: TGTGCCAGCGGCTACGCGCTCCTCTGCACTAGCGGACGGGAGACCCAGTACTTC

j_gene: TRBJ2-5
abundance: many
v_gene: TRBV5-1
d_gene: TRBD1
CDR3aa: CASSLRDRGRQTQYF
CDR3nt: TGCGCCAGCAGCTTGAGGGACAGGGGGCGGCAGACCCAGTACTTC

j_gene: TRBJ2-3
abundance: many
v_gene: TRBV19
d_gene: TRBD2
CDR3aa: CASSIAGTSGTDTQYF
CDR3nt: TGTGCCAGTAGTATTGCCGGGACTAGCGGCACAGATACGCAGTATTTT

j_gene: TRBJ1-6
abundance: many
v_gene: TRBV27
d_gene: .
CDR3aa: CASSSTPESPLHF
CDR3nt: TGTGCCAGCAGTTCCACCCCCGAGTCACCCCTCCACTTT

j_gene: TRBJ1-2
abundance: many
v_gene: TRBV20-1
d_gene: TRBD1
CDR3aa: CSAISDRGDYGYTF
CDR3nt: TGCAGTGCTATCTCGGACAGGGGAGACTATGGCTACACCTTC

j_gene: TRBJ2-1
abundance: many
v_gene: TRBV20-1
d_gene: .
CDR3aa: CSVPNPSYNEQFF
CDR3nt: TGCAGTGTCCCGAACCCCTCCTACAATGAGCAGTTCTTC

j_gene: TRBJ2-1
abundance: many
v_gene: TRBV5-1
d_gene: TRBD1
CDR3aa: CASSWDRGDEQFF
CDR3nt: TGCGCCAGCAGCTGGGACAGGGGCGATGAGCAGTTCTTC

j_gene: TRBJ2-1
abundance: many
v_gene: TRBV7-3
d_gene: TRBD2
CDR3aa: CASSIAGSSYNEQFF
CDR3nt: TGTGCCAGCAGCATAGCGGGAAGCTCCTACAATGAGCAGTTCTTC